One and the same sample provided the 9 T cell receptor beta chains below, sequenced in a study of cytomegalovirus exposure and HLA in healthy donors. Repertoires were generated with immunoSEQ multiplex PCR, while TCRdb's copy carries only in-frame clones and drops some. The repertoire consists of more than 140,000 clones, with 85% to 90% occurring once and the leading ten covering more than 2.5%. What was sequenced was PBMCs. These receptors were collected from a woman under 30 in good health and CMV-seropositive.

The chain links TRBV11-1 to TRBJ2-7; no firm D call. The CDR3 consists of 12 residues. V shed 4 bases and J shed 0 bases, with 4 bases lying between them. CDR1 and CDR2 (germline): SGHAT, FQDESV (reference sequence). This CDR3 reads CASSSSSYEQYF. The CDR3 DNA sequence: TGTGCCAGCAGCTCGAGCTCCTACGAGCAGTACTTC. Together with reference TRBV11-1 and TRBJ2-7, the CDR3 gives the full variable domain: EAEVAQSPRYKITEKSQAVAFWCDPISGHATLYWYRQILGQGPELLVQFQDESVVDDSQLPKDRFSAERLKGVDSTLKIQPAELGDSAMYLCASSSSSYEQYFGPGTRLTVT.

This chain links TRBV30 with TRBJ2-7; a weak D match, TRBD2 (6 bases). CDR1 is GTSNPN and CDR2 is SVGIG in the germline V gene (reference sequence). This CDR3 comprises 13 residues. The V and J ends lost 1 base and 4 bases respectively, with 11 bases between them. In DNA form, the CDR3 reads TGTGCCTGGAGTGCTAGGAGGGTATACGAGCAGTACTTC. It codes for CAWSARRVYEQYF.

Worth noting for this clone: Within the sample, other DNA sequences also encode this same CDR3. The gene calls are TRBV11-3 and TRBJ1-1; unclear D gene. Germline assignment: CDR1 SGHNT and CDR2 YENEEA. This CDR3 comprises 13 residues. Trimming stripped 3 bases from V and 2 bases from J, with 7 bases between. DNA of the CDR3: TGTGCCAGCAGCTTCGAGGGAAACACTGAAGCTTTCTTT. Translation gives CASSFEGNTEAFF.

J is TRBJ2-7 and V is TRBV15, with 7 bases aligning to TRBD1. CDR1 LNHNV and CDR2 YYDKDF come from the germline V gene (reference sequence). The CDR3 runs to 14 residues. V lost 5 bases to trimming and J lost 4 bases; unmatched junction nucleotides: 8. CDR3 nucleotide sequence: TGTGCCACCAGCGGACAGGTGGGTCAATACGAGCAGTACTTC. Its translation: CATSGQVGQYEQYF.

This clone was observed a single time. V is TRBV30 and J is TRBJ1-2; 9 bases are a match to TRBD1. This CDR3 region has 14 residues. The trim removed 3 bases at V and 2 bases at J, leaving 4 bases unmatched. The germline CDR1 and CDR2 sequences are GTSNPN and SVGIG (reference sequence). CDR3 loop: CAWSDRGRNYGYTF. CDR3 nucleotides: TGTGCCTGGAGCGACAGGGGGAGGAACTATGGCTACACCTTC. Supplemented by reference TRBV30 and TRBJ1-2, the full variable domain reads SQTIHQWPATLVQPVGSPLSLECTVEGTSNPNLYWYRQAAGRGLQLLFYSVGIGQISSEVPQNLSASRPQDRQFILSSKKLLLSDSGFYLCAWSDRGRNYGYTFGSGTRLTVV.

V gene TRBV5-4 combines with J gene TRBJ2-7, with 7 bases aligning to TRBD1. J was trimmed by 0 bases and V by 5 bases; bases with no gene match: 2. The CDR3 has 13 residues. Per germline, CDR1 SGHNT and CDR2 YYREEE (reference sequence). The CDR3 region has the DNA TGTGCCAGCAGAAGGGACAGCTCCTACGAGCAGTACTTC. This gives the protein CASRRDSSYEQYF.

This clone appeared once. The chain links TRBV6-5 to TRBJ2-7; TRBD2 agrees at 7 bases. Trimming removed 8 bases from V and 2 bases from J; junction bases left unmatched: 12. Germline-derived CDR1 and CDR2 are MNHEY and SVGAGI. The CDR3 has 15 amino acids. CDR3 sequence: CASGRRGSTAYEQYF. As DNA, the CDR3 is TGTGCCAGCGGTCGGCGCGGGAGTACGGCCTACGAGCAGTACTTC.

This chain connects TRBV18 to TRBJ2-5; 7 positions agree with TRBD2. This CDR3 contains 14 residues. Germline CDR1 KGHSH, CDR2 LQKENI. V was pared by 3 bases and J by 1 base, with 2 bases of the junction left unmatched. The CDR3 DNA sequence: TGTGCCAGCTCACCCTGGGGGGGCCAAGAGACCCAGTACTTC. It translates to CASSPWGGQETQYF.

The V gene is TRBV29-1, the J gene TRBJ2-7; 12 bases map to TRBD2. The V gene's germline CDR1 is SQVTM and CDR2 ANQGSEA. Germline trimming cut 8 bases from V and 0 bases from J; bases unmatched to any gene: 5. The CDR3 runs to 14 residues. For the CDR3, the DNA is TGCAGCATTACTAGCGGGAGGAGCTCCTACGAGCAGTACTTC. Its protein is CSITSGRSSYEQYF.